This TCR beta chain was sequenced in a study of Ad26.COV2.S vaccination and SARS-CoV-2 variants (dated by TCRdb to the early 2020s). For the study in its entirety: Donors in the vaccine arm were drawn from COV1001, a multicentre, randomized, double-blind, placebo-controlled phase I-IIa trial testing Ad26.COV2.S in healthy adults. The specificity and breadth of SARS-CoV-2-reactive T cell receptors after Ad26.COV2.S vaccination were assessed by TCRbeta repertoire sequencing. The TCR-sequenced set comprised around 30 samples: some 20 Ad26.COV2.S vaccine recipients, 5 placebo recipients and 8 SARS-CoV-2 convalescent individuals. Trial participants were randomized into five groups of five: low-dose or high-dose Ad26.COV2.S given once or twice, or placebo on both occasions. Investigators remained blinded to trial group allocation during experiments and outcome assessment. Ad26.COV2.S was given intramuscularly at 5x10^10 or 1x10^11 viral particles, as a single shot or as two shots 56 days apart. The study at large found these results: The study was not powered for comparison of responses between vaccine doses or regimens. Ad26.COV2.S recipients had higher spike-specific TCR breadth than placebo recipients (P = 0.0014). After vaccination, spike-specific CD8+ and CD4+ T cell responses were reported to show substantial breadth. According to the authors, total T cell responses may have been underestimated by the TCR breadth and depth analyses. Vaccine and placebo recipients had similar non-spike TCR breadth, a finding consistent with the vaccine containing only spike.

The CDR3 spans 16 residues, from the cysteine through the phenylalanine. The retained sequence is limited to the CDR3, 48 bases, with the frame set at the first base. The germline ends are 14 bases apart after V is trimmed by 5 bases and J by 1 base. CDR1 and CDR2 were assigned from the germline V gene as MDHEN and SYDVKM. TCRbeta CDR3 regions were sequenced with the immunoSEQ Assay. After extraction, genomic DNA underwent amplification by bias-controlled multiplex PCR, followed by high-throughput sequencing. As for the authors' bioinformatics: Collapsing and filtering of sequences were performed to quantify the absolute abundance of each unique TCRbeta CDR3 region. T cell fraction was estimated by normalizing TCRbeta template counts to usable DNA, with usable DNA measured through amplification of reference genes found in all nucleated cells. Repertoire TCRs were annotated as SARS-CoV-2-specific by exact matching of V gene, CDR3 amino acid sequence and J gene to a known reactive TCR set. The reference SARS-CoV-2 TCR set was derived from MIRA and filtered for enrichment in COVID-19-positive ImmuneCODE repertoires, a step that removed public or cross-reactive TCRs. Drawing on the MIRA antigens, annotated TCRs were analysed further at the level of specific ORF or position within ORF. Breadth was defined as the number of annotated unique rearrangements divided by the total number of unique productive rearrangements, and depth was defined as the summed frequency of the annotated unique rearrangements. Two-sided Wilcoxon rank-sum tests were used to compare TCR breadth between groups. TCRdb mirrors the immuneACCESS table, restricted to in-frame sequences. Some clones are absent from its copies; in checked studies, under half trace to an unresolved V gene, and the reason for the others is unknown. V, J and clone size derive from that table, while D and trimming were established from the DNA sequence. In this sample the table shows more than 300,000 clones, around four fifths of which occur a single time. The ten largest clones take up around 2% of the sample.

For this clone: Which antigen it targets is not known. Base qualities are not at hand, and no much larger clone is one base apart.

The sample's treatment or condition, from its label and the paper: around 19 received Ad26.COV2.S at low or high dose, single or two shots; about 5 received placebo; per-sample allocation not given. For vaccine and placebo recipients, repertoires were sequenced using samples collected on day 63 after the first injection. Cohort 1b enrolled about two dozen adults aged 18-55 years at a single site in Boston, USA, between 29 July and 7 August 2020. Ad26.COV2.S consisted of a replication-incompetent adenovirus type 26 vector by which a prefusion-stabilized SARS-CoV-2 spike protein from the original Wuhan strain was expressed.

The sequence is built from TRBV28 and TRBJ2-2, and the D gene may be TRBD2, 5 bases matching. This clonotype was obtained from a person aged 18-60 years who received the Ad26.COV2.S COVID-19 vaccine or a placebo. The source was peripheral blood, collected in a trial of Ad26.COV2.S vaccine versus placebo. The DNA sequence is TGTGCCAGCAGTGCGCTCCGTGGACTGAACACCGGGGAGCTGTTTTTT. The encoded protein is CASSALRGLNTGELFF.